This T cell receptor beta chain was obtained from a study of CD8+ T cells in alopecia areata. Looking at the study overall: Patients in the study were on tofacitinib for 6 to 18 months, then off it for 6 months.

Study-wide points: Persistence during tofacitinib was seen for many expanded lesional clones in scalp and blood. For patients receiving tofacitinib, scalp clonality and expanded CD8+ clones among the top 100 significantly decreased.

cDNA reverse transcribed from extracted RNA served as the sequencing template. Only in-frame clones appear in the TCRdb table, and some are missing; sequencing was by immunoSEQ multiplex PCR. Of over 95,000 clones in the sample, 61% are singletons; the top ten hold 15% to 18%. CDR1 is SQVTM and CDR2 is ANQGSEA in the germline V gene. The CDR3 length is 12 residues. Trimming removed 3 bases at V and 5 bases at J, with 11 bases between. This clone has a handful of counts. Its antigen remains unidentified. Treatment: oral pan-JAK inhibitor, 5-10 mg twice daily. The gene calls are TRBV29-1 and TRBJ2-7, with D perhaps matching TRBD1 (6 bases). Sequenced material: CD8+ T cells sorted from blood, taken at week 4, from a patient treated with tofacitinib. This receptor was identified in a human donor with alopecia areata. The CDR3 loop is CSVEWGQDEQYF. The DNA for the CDR3 is TGCAGCGTTGAGTGGGGGCAGGACGAGCAGTACTTC.